This passage covers 30 T cell receptor beta chains from one sample sequenced in a study of blood T cell repertoires in COVID-19. Using immunoSEQ multiplex PCR, the repertoire was profiled, and TCRdb retains in-frame clones only, with some absent. The sample shows around 110,000 clones, about 87% of them seen only once. Source material: peripheral blood. These receptors were obtained from a man aged 50 to 59 with active or convalescent COVID-19.

This chain links TRBV7-8 with TRBJ1-5; no firm D call. The CDR3 is made up of 13 amino acids. CDR1 is SGHVS and CDR2 is FQNEAQ in the germline V gene. V lost 4 bases, J lost 4 bases, and 8 bases lay in between. CDR3 region: CASSYSPNQPQHF. CDR3 DNA sequence: TGTGCCAGCAGCTATAGTCCAAATCAGCCCCAGCATTTT.

This rearrangement joins TRBV7-6 to TRBJ2-1, with a weak D call TRBD1 (6 bases). The CDR3 has 14 amino acids. Germline CDR1 SGHVS, CDR2 FNYEAQ. The V end was cut by 0 bases, the J end by 9 bases, with 12 bases between. CDR3 sequence (DNA): TGTGCCAGCAGCTTAGCGGGAATAGGGGGTGAGCAGTTCTTC. It is translated as CASSLAGIGGEQFF.

J is TRBJ2-5 and V is TRBV2; 9 bases line up with TRBD2. CDR3 length: 15 amino acids. The V gene end was trimmed by 7 bases and the J gene end by 2 bases; junction bases not matched to a gene: 8. Germline CDR1 and CDR2: SNHLY and FYNNEI. Here the CDR3 reads CASKFGLAKQETQYF. CDR3 coding DNA: TGTGCCAGCAAGTTCGGACTAGCGAAACAAGAGACCCAGTACTTC.

The gene calls are TRBV6-5 and TRBJ2-7; TRBD2 aligns across 8 bases. CDR1 and CDR2 from the germline V gene are MNHEY and SVGAGI. The CDR3 is 15 amino acids. J gave up 7 bases and V 1 base, and 9 bases lay outside the gene matches. CDR3 in amino acids: CASSYYAGGGGEQYF. Here the CDR3 DNA reads TGTGCCAGCAGTTACTATGCGGGAGGCGGCGGGGAGCAGTACTTC.

The J gene is TRBJ1-2, the V gene TRBV25-1, with D perhaps TRBD1 (6 bases). The CDR3 length is 15 residues. V was clipped by 5 bases and J by 2 bases, with 15 bases between them. The germline CDR1 and CDR2 sequences are MGHDK and SYGVNS. Here the CDR3 reads CASSTRRTENYGYTF. DNA of the CDR3: TGTGCCAGCAGTACCCGGCGGACAGAAAACTATGGCTACACCTTC.

The V gene is TRBV5-1, the J gene TRBJ2-5; 8 bases match TRBD1. The junction had 1 base not matched to a gene; V was cut back by 4 bases and J by 2 bases. Per germline, CDR1 SGHRS and CDR2 YFSETQ. The CDR3 sequence is 13 residues long. The DNA of the CDR3 is TGCGCCAGCAGCGGACAGGGTCAAGAGACCCAGTACTTC. This encodes CASSGQGQETQYF.

The chain employs TRBV5-1 and TRBJ2-3; 9 bases map to TRBD1. Germline trimming cut 1 base from V and 3 bases from J; bases unmatched to any gene: 9. The CDR3 has 17 residues. Germline loops: CDR1 SGHRS, CDR2 YFSETQ. The CDR3 reads CASSLLTSGTGTDTQYF. The CDR3 nucleotides are TGCGCCAGCAGCTTGCTAACCTCAGGGACAGGGACAGATACGCAGTATTTT.

The chain employs TRBV28 and TRBJ1-5; D gene unclear. Germline values: CDR1 MDHEN, CDR2 SYDVKM. The CDR3 is 18 residues long. Trimming shortened V by 4 bases and J by 0 bases, and 19 bases separated the two germline ends. CDR3 sequence: CASSSPGRRRFSNQPQHF. In DNA form, the CDR3 reads TGTGCCAGCAGTTCCCCGGGGAGGAGAAGGTTTAGCAATCAGCCCCAGCATTTT. Supplemented by reference TRBV28 and TRBJ1-5, the full variable domain reads DVKVTQSSRYLVKRTGEKVFLECVQDMDHENMFWYRQDPGLGLRLIYFSYDVKMKEKGDIPEGYSVSREKKERFSLILESASTNQTSMYLCASSSPGRRRFSNQPQHFGDGTRLSIL.

This clone was counted once. The chain combines TRBV7-2 with TRBJ2-7; 10 bases fit TRBD2. Trimming took 3 bases from V and 3 from J; bases not matched to a gene: 2. This CDR3 region has 14 residues. Germline V gene lookup returns CDR1 SGHTA and CDR2 FQGNSA. The CDR3 nucleotides read TGTGCCAGCAGCTTTTCTAGCGGGGGCTACGAGCAGTACTTC. This translates into CASSFSSGGYEQYF.

This rearrangement joins TRBV9 to TRBJ2-3; D gene ambiguous. The CDR3 runs 13 residues. CDR1 and CDR2 from the germline V gene are SGDLS and YYNGEE. V dropped 4 bases and J dropped 2 bases, with 8 bases sitting between them. Here the CDR3 DNA reads TGTGCCAGCAGCCCTTTTATCACAGATACGCAGTATTTT. Its protein is CASSPFITDTQYF.

The CDR3 is CASSTDRDSPTYEQYF. CDR3 nucleotides: TGTGCCAGTAGTACCGACAGGGACTCCCCAACCTACGAGCAGTACTTC. The gene calls are TRBV19 and TRBJ2-7; maybe TRBD1 (7 bases). The ends were cut back, 4 bases at V and 2 bases at J, with 18 bases in the middle. Germline V gene lookup returns CDR1 LNHDA and CDR2 SQIVND (reference sequence). The CDR3 loop spans 16 amino acids.

V and J are TRBV11-3 and TRBJ2-3; 8 positions agree with TRBD2. The CDR3 is 19 amino acids. V lost 1 base to trimming and J lost 0 bases; unmatched junction nucleotides: 12. Germline CDR1 and CDR2: SGHNT and YENEEA. Here the CDR3 reads CASSLALPLASGSTDTQYF. The CDR3, as DNA: TGTGCCAGCAGCTTAGCCCTCCCCCTGGCTAGCGGGAGCACAGATACGCAGTATTTT.

CDR3 DNA sequence: TGTGCCAGCAGCTCCGGGACTAACCCACTAGCCGGGGAGCTGTTTTTT. It specifies CASSSGTNPLAGELFF. The chain couples TRBV11-2 to TRBJ2-2, with 7 nucleotides matching TRBD2. V lost 4 bases, J lost 6 bases, and 11 bases stayed unmatched. Looked up from germline, CDR1 is SGHAT and CDR2 is FQNNGV. There are 16 residues in the CDR3.

The chain is built from TRBV28 and TRBJ1-2; 8 nucleotides align to TRBD1. With V trimmed by 4 bases and J by 7 bases, 5 bases remained unmatched. CDR1 is MDHEN, CDR2 SYDVKM, per germline. CDR3 size: 13 residues. As DNA, the CDR3 is TGTGCCAGCAGTTCATACAGGGGGGGTGGCTACACCTTC. Amino acid sequence: CASSSYRGGGYTF.

The J gene is TRBJ2-3, the V gene TRBV11-2; the match to TRBD1 covers 7 bases. The CDR3 loop spans 16 amino acids. V shed 5 bases and J 1 base; nucleotides not matched to a gene: 9. Germline loops: CDR1 SGHAT, CDR2 FQNNGV. The chain's CDR3 is CASSRPGGQGTDTQYF. In DNA form, the CDR3 reads TGTGCCAGCAGCCGACCAGGGGGACAAGGCACAGATACGCAGTATTTT.

The chain is built from TRBV29-1 and TRBJ1-2; D gene unclear. This CDR3 region has 12 residues. The V gene's germline CDR1 is SQVTM and CDR2 ANQGSEA. V was cut by 0 bases and J by 4 bases, with 6 bases left in between. The CDR3 spells CSVEEVSYGYTF. In DNA form, the CDR3 reads TGCAGCGTTGAAGAGGTCAGCTATGGCTACACCTTC.

The rearrangement joins TRBV7-9 to TRBJ1-2; no definite D call. CDR3 length: 13 amino acids. The germline gives CDR1 SEHNR, CDR2 FQNEAQ (reference sequence). Trimming removed 5 bases at V and 4 bases at J, with 11 bases between. The chain's CDR3 is CASSPGNSYGYTF. In DNA form, the CDR3 reads TGTGCCAGCAGCCCGGGGAACTCCTATGGCTACACCTTC.

The V gene is TRBV28, the J gene TRBJ2-1, with 8 bases matching TRBD2. This CDR3 contains 15 residues. V was clipped by 5 bases and J by 6 bases; unmatched bases: 9. The germline V gene has CDR1 MDHEN and CDR2 SYDVKM. CDR3 protein: CASSTTGTSTNEQFF. The CDR3 DNA is TGTGCCAGCAGTACAACCGGGACTAGTACCAATGAGCAGTTCTTC.

The chain links TRBV28 to TRBJ2-7; 7 nucleotides line up with TRBD1. With 5 bases clipped from V and 3 bases from J, the junction kept 4 bases outside the gene matches. The germline V gene has CDR1 MDHEN and CDR2 SYDVKM. CDR3 length: 13 amino acids. CDR3 sequence reads: CASSPGGHYEQYF. The CDR3 bases are TGTGCCAGCAGTCCAGGGGGTCACTACGAGCAGTACTTC. The variable domain in full, with the rest retrieved from reference TRBV28 and TRBJ2-7, is DVKVTQSSRYLVKRTGEKVFLECVQDMDHENMFWYRQDPGLGLRLIYFSYDVKMKEKGDIPEGYSVSREKKERFSLILESASTNQTSMYLCASSPGGHYEQYFGPGTRLTVT.

This chain uses TRBV5-1 with TRBJ1-2; D remains unclear. Germline-derived CDR1 and CDR2 are SGHRS and YFSETQ. The CDR3 is 13 residues long. V dropped 3 bases and J dropped 7 bases, with 13 bases sitting between them. The DNA of the CDR3 is TGCGCCAGCAGCTACGACACCTCCCTTGGCTACACCTTC. Protein sequence: CASSYDTSLGYTF. Supplemented by reference TRBV5-1 and TRBJ1-2, the full variable domain reads KAGVTQTPRYLIKTRGQQVTLSCSPISGHRSVSWYQQTPGQGLQFLFEYFSETQRNKGNFPGRFSGRQFSNSRSEMNVSTLELGDSALYLCASSYDTSLGYTFGSGTRLTVV.

The V gene is TRBV5-1, the J gene TRBJ1-2; D possibly corresponds to TRBD1 (5 bases). Germline assignment: CDR1 SGHRS and CDR2 YFSETQ. This CDR3 is built from 14 residues. V lost 6 bases and J 6 bases, leaving 18 bases between the germline ends. This chain's CDR3 is CASNTGERSDGYTF. The DNA of the CDR3 is TGCGCCAGCAACACGGGGGAGAGGAGCGATGGCTACACCTTC. Looking up the rest from reference TRBV5-1 and TRBJ1-2 gives the full variable domain: KAGVTQTPRYLIKTRGQQVTLSCSPISGHRSVSWYQQTPGQGLQFLFEYFSETQRNKGNFPGRFSGRQFSNSRSEMNVSTLELGDSALYLCASNTGERSDGYTFGSGTRLTVV.

This chain uses TRBV14 with TRBJ2-7; a possible D gene is TRBD2 (5 bases). V was pared by 5 bases and J by 2 bases, with 13 bases between. The length of the CDR3 is 14 residues. Germline V CDR1 and CDR2: SGHDN, FVKESK. The CDR3 DNA reads as TGTGCCAGCAGCTTTGCGGGTCCTACCTACGAGCAGTACTTC. Translated, it gives CASSFAGPTYEQYF.

The chain links TRBV28 to TRBJ1-1, with 8 bases aligning to TRBD1. Trimming at V came to 1 base and at J to 3 bases, leaving 4 bases not matched to a gene. Germline CDR1 is MDHEN and CDR2 is SYDVKM. The CDR3 runs 15 residues. CDR3 sequence reads: CASSLSGGAYTEAFF. CDR3 nucleotide sequence: TGTGCCAGCAGTTTATCAGGGGGCGCATACACTGAAGCTTTCTTT.

The V gene is TRBV14, the J gene TRBJ1-1; TRBD1 matches at 7 bases. Losses at the gene ends were 5 bases for V and 3 bases for J; bases not matched to a gene: 6. CDR3 size: 14 residues. Germline loops: CDR1 SGHDN, CDR2 FVKESK. DNA for the CDR3: TGTGCCAGCAGCAGGCAGACAGGGTACACTGAAGCTTTCTTT. This sequence encodes CASSRQTGYTEAFF. Based on the CDR3 plus reference TRBV14 and TRBJ1-1, the full variable domain is EAGVTQFPSHSVIEKGQTVTLRCDPISGHDNLYWYRRVMGKEIKFLLHFVKESKQDESGMPNNRFLAERTGGTYSTLKVQPAELEDSGVYFCASSRQTGYTEAFFGQGTRLTVV.

The chain joins TRBV28 to TRBJ1-6; 9 bases are shared with TRBD1. The V gene's germline CDR1 is MDHEN and CDR2 SYDVKM. The trim removed 5 bases at V and 7 bases at J, leaving 3 bases unmatched. The CDR3 covers 14 residues. The CDR3: CASSRDRANSPLHF. The CDR3 DNA sequence: TGTGCCAGCAGTCGGGACAGGGCGAATTCACCCCTCCACTTT. The whole variable domain, remainder taken from reference TRBV28 and TRBJ1-6, is DVKVTQSSRYLVKRTGEKVFLECVQDMDHENMFWYRQDPGLGLRLIYFSYDVKMKEKGDIPEGYSVSREKKERFSLILESASTNQTSMYLCASSRDRANSPLHFGNGTRLTVT.

The CDR3 protein is CASSGAGPDGYTF. CDR3 DNA sequence: TGCGCCAGCAGCGGTGCAGGGCCCGATGGCTACACCTTC. The gene calls are TRBV5-1 and TRBJ1-2; a possible D gene is TRBD1 (5 bases). This CDR3 has 13 residues. CDR1 and CDR2 (germline): SGHRS, YFSETQ. Trimming stripped 4 bases from V and 6 bases from J, with 13 bases between.

The chain uses TRBV19 and TRBJ2-3, with 7 positions matching TRBD2. Losses at the gene ends were 9 bases for V and 2 bases for J; bases not matched to a gene: 14. The germline V gene has CDR1 LNHDA and CDR2 SQIVND (reference sequence). CDR3 length: 16 amino acids. The CDR3 coding sequence is TGTGCCAGCCGAAGCGGGTTAGCGGGTAACACAGATACGCAGTATTTT. It specifies CASRSGLAGNTDTQYF.

The chain employs TRBV5-1 and TRBJ2-3, with unresolved D. CDR3 length equals 12 residues. CDR1 and CDR2 (germline): SGHRS, YFSETQ. Deletions cut 1 base from V and 4 bases from J, with 4 bases between. This CDR3 reads CASSLFADTQYF. CDR3 nucleotide sequence: TGCGCCAGCAGCTTGTTCGCAGATACGCAGTATTTT.

The chain has TRBV5-1 and TRBJ2-7; D perhaps matches TRBD2 (6 bases). Germline V CDR1 and CDR2: SGHRS, YFSETQ. The length of the CDR3 is 14 residues. V lost 5 bases and J 1 base, leaving 13 bases between the germline ends. The CDR3 bases are TGCGCCAGCAGGTACGGGACTCTTTCCTACGAGCAGTACTTC. Amino acid sequence: CASRYGTLSYEQYF.

V and J are TRBV11-3 and TRBJ2-3; 15 bases map to TRBD2. CDR3 length: 16 residues. The trim removed 4 bases at V and 6 bases at J, leaving 5 bases unmatched. Germline-derived CDR1 and CDR2 are SGHNT and YENEEA. As DNA, the CDR3 is TGTGCCAGCAGCTACGGACTAGCGGGAGGGCCCGATACGCAGTATTTT. Translation: CASSYGLAGGPDTQYF.